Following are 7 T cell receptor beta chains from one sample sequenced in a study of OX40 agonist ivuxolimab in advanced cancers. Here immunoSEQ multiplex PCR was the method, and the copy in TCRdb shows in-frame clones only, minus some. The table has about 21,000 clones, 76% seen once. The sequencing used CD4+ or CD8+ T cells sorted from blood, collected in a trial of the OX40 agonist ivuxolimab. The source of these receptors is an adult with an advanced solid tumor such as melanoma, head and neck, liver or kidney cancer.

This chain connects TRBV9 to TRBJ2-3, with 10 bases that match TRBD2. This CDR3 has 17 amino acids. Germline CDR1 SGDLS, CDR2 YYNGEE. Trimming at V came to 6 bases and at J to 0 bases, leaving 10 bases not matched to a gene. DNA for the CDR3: TGTGCCAGCACCCCATGGAGCGGGGGGGCTAGCACAGATACGCAGTATTTT. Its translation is CASTPWSGGASTDTQYF.

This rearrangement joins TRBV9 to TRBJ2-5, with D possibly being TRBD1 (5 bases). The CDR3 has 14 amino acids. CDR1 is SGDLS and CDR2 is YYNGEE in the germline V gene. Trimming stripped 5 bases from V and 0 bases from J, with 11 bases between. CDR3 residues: CASSTTAYQETQYF. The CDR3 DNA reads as TGTGCCAGCAGTACGACAGCGTACCAAGAGACCCAGTACTTC.

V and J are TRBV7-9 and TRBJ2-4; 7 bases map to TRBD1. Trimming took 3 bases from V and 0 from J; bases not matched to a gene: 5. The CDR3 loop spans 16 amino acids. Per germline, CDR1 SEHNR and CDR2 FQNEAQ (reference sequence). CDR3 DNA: TGTGCCAGCAGCTTCTCAGGGACAGAAGCCAAAAACATTCAGTACTTC. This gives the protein CASSFSGTEAKNIQYF.

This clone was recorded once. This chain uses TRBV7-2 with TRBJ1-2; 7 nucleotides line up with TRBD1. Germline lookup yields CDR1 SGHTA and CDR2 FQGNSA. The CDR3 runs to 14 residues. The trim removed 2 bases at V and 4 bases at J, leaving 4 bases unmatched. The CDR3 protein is CASSLYDRAYGYTF. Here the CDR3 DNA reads TGTGCCAGCAGCTTATACGACAGGGCCTATGGCTACACCTTC.

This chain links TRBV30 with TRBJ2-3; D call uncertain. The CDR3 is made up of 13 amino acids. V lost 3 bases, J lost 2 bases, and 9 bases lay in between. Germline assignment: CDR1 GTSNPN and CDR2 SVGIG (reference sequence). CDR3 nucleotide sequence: TGTGCCTGGAGCCATGGATCCACAGATACGCAGTATTTT. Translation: CAWSHGSTDTQYF. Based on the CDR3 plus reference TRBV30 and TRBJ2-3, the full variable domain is SQTIHQWPATLVQPVGSPLSLECTVEGTSNPNLYWYRQAAGRGLQLLFYSVGIGQISSEVPQNLSASRPQDRQFILSSKKLLLSDSGFYLCAWSHGSTDTQYFGPGTRLTVL.

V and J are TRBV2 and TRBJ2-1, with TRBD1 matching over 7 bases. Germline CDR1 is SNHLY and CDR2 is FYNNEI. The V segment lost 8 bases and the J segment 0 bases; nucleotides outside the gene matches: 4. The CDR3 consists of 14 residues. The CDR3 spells CASLRDSSYNEQFF. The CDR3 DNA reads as TGTGCCAGCCTCCGGGACAGCTCCTACAATGAGCAGTTCTTC.

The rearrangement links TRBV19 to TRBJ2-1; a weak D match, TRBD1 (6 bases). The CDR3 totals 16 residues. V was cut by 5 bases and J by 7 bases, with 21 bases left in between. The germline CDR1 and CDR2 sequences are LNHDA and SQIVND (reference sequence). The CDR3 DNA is TGTGCCAGTAGTCCCCGCCGGAACAGGGAGAATAATGAGCAGTTCTTC. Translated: CASSPRRNRENNEQFF.